This T cell receptor beta chain originates from a study of T cells after posttransplantation cyclophosphamide. V was pared by 5 bases and J by 5 bases, with 6 bases of the junction left unmatched. This CDR3 contains 14 residues. Germline V gives CDR1 MNHEY, CDR2 SVGAGI. This clone was picked up many times. Its antigen remains unidentified. Some clones are missing from TCRdb's copy, which holds only in-frame ones; the method was immunoSEQ multiplex PCR. Singletons are absent from the sample, which has around 35,000 clones. Study-wide findings and caveats: TRB clonality was highly associated with recipient CMV seropositivity and reactivation.

This TCR was recovered from a girl aged 10 to 17 in good health, CMV-negative, and a related stem cell transplant donor. What was sequenced was PBMCs. J is TRBJ2-3 and V is TRBV6-5, with 8 positions matching TRBD1. The CDR3 is CASSTQGAKDTQYF. CDR3 sequence (DNA): TGTGCCAGCAGTACCCAGGGGGCGAAAGATACGCAGTATTTT.